One sample yielded the 5 T cell receptor beta chains listed below, sequenced in a study of CD8 T cells in Susac syndrome. It was with random hexamers that about 0.45 to 1 ug RNA was reverse transcribed. MiXCR was run by TCRdb on the immunoSEQ multiplex PCR reads, yielding one entry per CDR3 protein. The profile shows about 200,000 distinct CDR3 sequences, 85% to 95% of them singletons. The material sequenced was CD4+ T cells from PBMCs. These TCRs come from a human donor in good health.

This clonotype was observed a single time. The chain combines TRBV4-1 with TRBJ2-5; D gene uncertain. Deletions cut 1 base from V and 5 bases from J, with 8 bases between. Germline V lookup: CDR1 MGHRA, CDR2 YSYEKL. This CDR3 has 13 residues. The CDR3 here is CASSQGALETQYF. The CDR3 bases are TGCGCCAGCAGCCAAGGCGCCTTGGAGACCCAGTACTTC.

The gene calls are TRBV3-1 and TRBJ1-6, with a tentative D call TRBD1 (5 bases). Germline V gene data show CDR1 as LGHDT and CDR2 as YNNKEL (reference sequence). The CDR3 is made up of 12 amino acids. Trimming took off 8 bases at V and 8 bases at J, with 10 bases between the two ends. CDR3 nucleotide sequence: TGTGCCAGCGGGGGTGCTGATTCACCCCTCCACTTT. Its translation: CASGGADSPLHF.

Notes on this clonotype: A junction boundary mismatches the germline segment, possibly from a read error. V is TRBV7-7 and J is TRBJ2-2; D remains ambiguous. The CDR3 is 16 amino acids. The germline gives CDR1 SSHAT, CDR2 FNYEAQ (reference sequence). The CDR3 DNA is TGTGCTAGCAGCCCTCGGGCCAACGCGAACACCGGGGAGCTGTTTTTT. Amino acids: CASSPRANANTGELFF.

The V and J genes are TRBV28 and TRBJ1-1, with 7 bases that match TRBD1. Germline V CDR1 and CDR2: MDHEN, SYDVKM. The CDR3 is made up of 14 amino acids. With V trimmed by 6 bases and J by 4 bases, 8 bases remained unmatched. Here the CDR3 reads CASSPGTELTEAFF. CDR3 sequence (DNA): TGTGCCAGCAGCCCCGGGACAGAACTCACTGAAGCTTTCTTT.

The V gene is TRBV24-1, the J gene TRBJ1-2, with a possible D match to TRBD1 (6 bases). Trimming removed 3 bases at V and 3 bases at J, with 13 bases between. Germline V lookup: CDR1 KGHDR, CDR2 SFDVKD. CDR3 length: 15 residues. CDR3 bases: TGTGCCACCAGTGATGGGAACAGGGTAGACTATGGCTACACCTTC. Protein: CATSDGNRVDYGYTF.